What follows are 30 T cell receptor beta chains derived from one specimen sequenced in a study of blood T cell repertoires in COVID-19. The method was immunoSEQ multiplex PCR; TCRdb's version includes in-frame clones alone and lacks a portion of them. The sample contains 100,000 to 120,000 clones, about 79% of which appear only once. Sequencing was done on a sample of peripheral blood. Every receptor here comes from an elderly woman with active or convalescent COVID-19.

V gene TRBV7-9 combines with J gene TRBJ2-5; 12 bases are a match to TRBD2. The CDR3 totals 16 residues. The germline V gene encodes CDR1 SEHNR and CDR2 FQNEAQ (reference sequence). The trim removed 8 bases at V and 2 bases at J, leaving 9 bases unmatched. CDR3 sequence reads: CASRPPSGRAQETQYF. DNA of the CDR3: TGTGCCAGCCGCCCCCCTAGCGGGAGGGCACAAGAGACCCAGTACTTC.

The CDR3 spells CASSMRLAGAEEQYF. The CDR3 DNA reads TGCGCCAGCAGCATGAGACTAGCGGGAGCGGAGGAGCAGTACTTC. This chain links TRBV5-1 with TRBJ2-7, with TRBD2 matching over 12 bases. V shed 4 bases and J 7 bases; nucleotides not matched to a gene: 9. There are 15 residues in the CDR3. Germline V gene data show CDR1 as SGHRS and CDR2 as YFSETQ.

The chain is built from TRBV9 and TRBJ2-7; 10 bases align to TRBD2. With V trimmed by 4 bases and J by 6 bases, 13 bases remained unmatched. This CDR3 is built from 16 residues. From germline, CDR1 is SGDLS and CDR2 YYNGEE. Here the CDR3 reads CASSPRASGRVREQYF. The CDR3 DNA follows: TGTGCCAGCAGCCCCCGGGCTAGCGGGAGAGTTCGCGAGCAGTACTTC.

This clone was observed a few times. The rearrangement links TRBV6-6 to TRBJ2-7; tentatively, D is TRBD1 (5 bases). The CDR3 consists of 14 residues. Germline loops: CDR1 MNHNY, CDR2 SVGAGI (reference sequence). Trimming removed 8 bases at V and 2 bases at J, with 16 bases between. This CDR3 is CASRIGAGAYEQYF. Here the CDR3 DNA reads TGTGCCAGCCGTATTGGGGCTGGGGCCTACGAGCAGTACTTC.

This chain joins TRBV11-3 and TRBJ2-1; the match to TRBD1 covers 9 bases. V lost 5 bases to trimming and J lost 2 bases; unmatched junction nucleotides: 4. Germline V gene data show CDR1 as SGHNT and CDR2 as YENEEA. The CDR3 totals 15 residues. The CDR3 loop reads CASSGGQGTYNEQFF. The CDR3 DNA follows: TGTGCCAGCAGCGGGGGACAGGGAACCTACAATGAGCAGTTCTTC.

The V gene is TRBV2, the J gene TRBJ2-2; tentatively, D is TRBD2 (5 bases). The V gene lost 7 bases and the J gene lost 2 bases, with 11 bases spanning the gap. The CDR3 is 14 residues long. Germline V gene lookup returns CDR1 SNHLY and CDR2 FYNNEI. In nucleotides, the CDR3 is TGTGCCAGCAAACTCACTAGTAACACCGGGGAGCTGTTTTTT. It encodes CASKLTSNTGELFF.

J is TRBJ2-7 and V is TRBV15, with a tentative D call TRBD1 (6 bases). The CDR3 runs 14 residues. Trimming pared 0 bases from V and 6 bases from J, leaving 12 bases between. Per germline, CDR1 LNHNV and CDR2 YYDKDF (reference sequence). CDR3 region: CATSRDYTGFEQYF. The CDR3 DNA is TGTGCCACCAGCAGAGATTATACAGGGTTCGAGCAGTACTTC. Supplemented by reference TRBV15 and TRBJ2-7, the full variable domain reads DAMVIQNPRYQVTQFGKPVTLSCSQTLNHNVMYWYQQKSSQAPKLLFHYYDKDFNNEADTPDNFQSRRPNTSFCFLDIRSPGLGDTAMYLCATSRDYTGFEQYFGPGTRLTVT.

This clone was seen just once. V and J are TRBV5-1 and TRBJ2-2; perhaps TRBD1 as D (6 bases). The CDR3 consists of 14 residues. V lost 3 bases to trimming and J lost 1 base, with 7 bases between them. The germline gives CDR1 SGHRS, CDR2 YFSETQ. The CDR3 sequence is CASSSGQNTGELFF. The CDR3 DNA reads as TGCGCCAGCAGCTCGGGACAGAACACCGGGGAGCTGTTTTTT. The full variable domain, in which reference TRBV5-1 and TRBJ2-2 provide the parts outside the CDR3, is KAGVTQTPRYLIKTRGQQVTLSCSPISGHRSVSWYQQTPGQGLQFLFEYFSETQRNKGNFPGRFSGRQFSNSRSEMNVSTLELGDSALYLCASSSGQNTGELFFGEGSRLTVL.

V and J are TRBV10-2 and TRBJ2-7; no definite D call. V lost 4 bases, J lost 0 bases, and 7 bases lay in between. There are 13 residues in the CDR3. Germline lookup yields CDR1 WSHSY and CDR2 SAAADI. The CDR3 sequence is CASSVMSSYEQYF. For the CDR3, the DNA is TGCGCCAGCAGTGTTATGAGCTCCTACGAGCAGTACTTC.

The V and J genes are TRBV7-9 and TRBJ1-2, with 9 bases fitting TRBD1. This CDR3 contains 14 residues. In germline, CDR1 is SEHNR, CDR2 FQNEAQ (reference sequence). After removal of 2 bases from V and 6 bases from J, the junction contained 4 bases not matched to a gene. The CDR3 nucleotides read TGTGCCAGCAGCTTATGGGACAGGGCGGATGGCTACACCTTC. This codes for CASSLWDRADGYTF.

This clone turned up a few times. J is TRBJ2-7 and V is TRBV7-2; tentative D call: TRBD1 (6 bases). With 2 bases removed from V and 0 bases from J, the gap between germline ends came to 14 bases. The CDR3 is made up of 16 amino acids. From germline, CDR1 is SGHTA and CDR2 FQGNSA. CDR3 nucleotide sequence: TGTGCCAGCAGCTTAAAGTACGGACAGCCCTCCTACGAGCAGTACTTC. Its translation is CASSLKYGQPSYEQYF.

This chain connects TRBV28 to TRBJ2-5; the match to TRBD1 covers 9 bases. The CDR3 runs to 12 residues. Germline V gene lookup returns CDR1 MDHEN and CDR2 SYDVKM. The V and J ends lost 9 bases and 5 bases, in that order; junction bases with no gene match: 4. The CDR3 region has the DNA TGTGCCAGTACAGGGGGCTCTGAGACCCAGTACTTC. Its protein is CASTGGSETQYF.

The chain joins TRBV18 to TRBJ1-2; 9 bases map to TRBD1. V lost 4 bases and J lost 6; bases outside the gene matches: 12. The germline V gene encodes CDR1 KGHSH and CDR2 LQKENI. The CDR3 contains 16 residues. This CDR3 is CASSRGQGEDQHGYTF. The DNA of the CDR3 is TGTGCCAGCTCACGGGGACAGGGAGAAGACCAACATGGCTACACCTTC. Drawing the rest from reference TRBV18 and TRBJ1-2, the complete variable domain is NAGVMQNPRHLVRRRGQEARLRCSPMKGHSHVYWYRQLPEEGLKFMVYLQKENIIDESGMPKERFSAEFPKEGPSILRIQQVVRGDSAAYFCASSRGQGEDQHGYTFGSGTRLTVV.

CDR3 amino acids: CASSLTEEGYTF. CDR3 nucleotides: TGTGCCAGCAGCCTAACCGAGGAAGGCTACACCTTC. The rearrangement links TRBV7-9 to TRBJ1-2, with unresolved D. The CDR3 length is 12 residues. Germline CDR1 is SEHNR and CDR2 is FQNEAQ (reference sequence). V was pared by 5 bases and J by 8 bases, with 12 bases between.

This clone was seen a handful of times. The V gene is TRBV10-3, the J gene TRBJ1-2, with D possibly matching TRBD1 (6 bases). V lost 2 bases, J lost 3 bases, and 13 bases lay in between. The CDR3 has 15 residues. Looked up from germline, CDR1 is ENHRY and CDR2 is SYGVKD. Here the CDR3 DNA reads TGTGCCATCAGTGAGAGGGGGGGCGCTGACTATGGCTACACCTTC. Translation gives CAISERGGADYGYTF.

This chain connects TRBV18 to TRBJ2-1; TRBD2 aligns across 7 bases. J lost 10 bases, V lost 4 bases, and 13 bases had no gene match. The CDR3 has 15 residues. Germline CDR1 is KGHSH and CDR2 is LQKENI. CDR3 loop: CASSLTSATRPEQFF. CDR3 in DNA: TGTGCCAGCTCACTCACTAGCGCCACCCGCCCGGAGCAGTTCTTC. Combining the CDR3 with reference TRBV18 and TRBJ2-1 gives the whole variable domain NAGVMQNPRHLVRRRGQEARLRCSPMKGHSHVYWYRQLPEEGLKFMVYLQKENIIDESGMPKERFSAEFPKEGPSILRIQQVVRGDSAAYFCASSLTSATRPEQFFGPGTRLTVL.

The rearrangement links TRBV2 to TRBJ2-1, with D possibly being TRBD1 (6 bases). Trimming left V 8 bases short and J 4 bases short, with 12 bases between. The CDR3 sequence is 13 residues long. Germline V CDR1 and CDR2: SNHLY, FYNNEI. The CDR3 spells CASRQGIYNEQFF. CDR3 DNA: TGTGCCAGCCGGCAGGGGATATACAATGAGCAGTTCTTC.

This clone was detected only once. The chain has TRBV20-1 and TRBJ2-6; a weak D match, TRBD1 (6 bases). In germline, CDR1 is DFQATT, CDR2 SNEGSKA (reference sequence). With 3 bases removed from V and 2 bases from J, the gap between germline ends came to 11 bases. This CDR3 has 15 amino acids. The CDR3 DNA follows: TGCAGTGCTAGTAAACAGGGTCCTGGGGCCAACGTCCTGACTTTC. It specifies CSASKQGPGANVLTF.

This chain joins TRBV24-1 and TRBJ2-2; D gene ambiguous. CDR1 KGHDR and CDR2 SFDVKD come from the germline V gene. Trimming left V 3 bases short and J 0 bases short, with 10 bases between. The CDR3 totals 16 residues. CDR3 nucleotide sequence: TGTGCCACCAGTGATCCTGACACAACGAACACCGGGGAGCTGTTTTTT. It codes for CATSDPDTTNTGELFF.

This clone showed up just once. The gene calls are TRBV18 and TRBJ2-7; possibly TRBD2 for D (6 bases). Germline V CDR1 and CDR2: KGHSH, LQKENI. The V end lost 0 bases, the J end lost 10 bases, and 19 bases lay between the germline ends. The CDR3 has 15 amino acids. The CDR3 bases are TGTGCCAGCTCACCACCGGGACTGAGTCACTCGCATCAGTACTTC. Translation: CASSPPGLSHSHQYF.

The CDR3: CSASPVIAGVEQYF. CDR3 nucleotides: TGCAGTGCTAGTCCCGTGATAGCGGGAGTTGAGCAGTACTTC. This chain connects TRBV20-1 to TRBJ2-7, with 9 bases matching TRBD2. CDR1 is DFQATT, CDR2 SNEGSKA, per germline (reference sequence). The CDR3 runs to 14 residues. V dropped 3 bases and J dropped 7; count of bases not matched to a gene: 10.

CDR3 in DNA: TGTGCCAGCAGTTACTCGGGGCTCCTTGCAGGCACGCAGTATTTT. This encodes CASSYSGLLAGTQYF. The chain has TRBV6-2 or TRBV6-3 and TRBJ2-3; D is perhaps TRBD1 (5 bases). Trimming left V 0 bases short and J 9 bases short, with 16 bases between. Germline V gene data show CDR1 as MNHEY and CDR2 as SVGEGT. The CDR3 has 15 amino acids.

The chain links TRBV5-1 to TRBJ2-3, with TRBD1 matching over 10 bases. This CDR3 has 16 residues. Germline CDR1 and CDR2: SGHRS and YFSETQ. V lost 0 bases, J lost 2 bases, and 3 bases stayed unmatched. CDR3 residues: CASSLGGQGNTDTQYF. Here the CDR3 DNA reads TGCGCCAGCAGCTTGGGGGGACAGGGGAACACAGATACGCAGTATTTT.

The V gene is TRBV15, the J gene TRBJ1-2, with D perhaps TRBD1 (5 bases). Trimming removed 6 bases from V and 10 bases from J, with 24 bases in between. The germline V gene has CDR1 LNHNV and CDR2 YYDKDF (reference sequence). CDR3 size: 15 residues. The CDR3 nucleotides are TGTGCCACCAGTCCCATGGCGGGGGTGGTGGTCGACTACACCTTC. Protein: CATSPMAGVVVDYTF.

The rearrangement links TRBV5-4 to TRBJ2-1, with 7 bases that match TRBD1. Germline values: CDR1 SGHNT, CDR2 YYREEE (reference sequence). With V trimmed by 5 bases and J by 7 bases, 12 bases remained unmatched. This CDR3 is 15 amino acids long. CDR3 in amino acids: CASSSPGTVTNEQFF. Here the CDR3 DNA reads TGTGCCAGCAGTTCCCCCGGGACAGTGACTAATGAGCAGTTCTTC.

The gene calls are TRBV5-1 and TRBJ2-1; possibly TRBD2 for D (5 bases). This CDR3 comprises 15 residues. Per germline, CDR1 SGHRS and CDR2 YFSETQ. V lost 5 bases and J 0 bases, leaving 12 bases between the germline ends. CDR3 amino acids: CASRKGDPSYNEQFF. DNA of the CDR3: TGCGCCAGCAGGAAGGGAGATCCCTCCTACAATGAGCAGTTCTTC.

The V gene is TRBV5-6, the J gene TRBJ2-1; TRBD1 matches 7 bases. Germline V gene lookup returns CDR1 SGHDT and CDR2 YYEEEE. This CDR3 contains 16 residues. The ends lost 4 bases at V and 0 bases at J; junction bases unmatched: 7. In DNA, the CDR3 is TGTGCCAGCAGCACATCCCGGGACAGCTCCTACAATGAGCAGTTCTTC. As protein: CASSTSRDSSYNEQFF.

This clone was picked up many times. The chain recombines TRBV18 with TRBJ2-7, with D perhaps matching TRBD1 (5 bases). V was shortened by 1 base and J by 5 bases, with 12 bases between the two germline ends. CDR3 length: 14 amino acids. The germline V gene has CDR1 KGHSH and CDR2 LQKENI. DNA for the CDR3: TGTGCCAGCTCACCACTTCCCAGGGTTGACGAGCAGTACTTC. It is translated as CASSPLPRVDEQYF.

The chain has TRBV6-5 and TRBJ2-1; 7 nucleotides match TRBD2. The trim removed 6 bases at V and 16 bases at J, leaving 12 bases unmatched. The CDR3 contains 12 residues. Germline loops: CDR1 MNHEY, CDR2 SVGAGI. CDR3 sequence: CASRRAGAPPFF. The CDR3 DNA is TGTGCCAGCAGAAGGGCGGGAGCTCCCCCCTTCTTC.

This clone has more than one count but fewer than ten. This chain joins TRBV6-5 and TRBJ1-2, with 11 bases matching TRBD1. The CDR3 totals 15 residues. The junction had 10 bases not matched to a gene; V was cut back by 5 bases and J by 8 bases. The germline V gene has CDR1 MNHEY and CDR2 SVGAGI. DNA of the CDR3: TGTGCCAGCAGTACCCGGGACAGGGGGTACCAAGGCTACACCTTC. This encodes CASSTRDRGYQGYTF.